This T cell receptor beta chain was sequenced in a study of T cell responses to AZD1222 COVID-19 vaccine. General observations from the study: Close to half of all spike-specific TCRs reportedly target regions of the variants that are unmutated. All repertoire sampling was performed exclusively after the peak T cell response. The donor group comprised mostly white British people and more females; the analysis possibly underestimated clonal diversity. With two AZD1222 doses given, Spike-specific TCR breadth and depth both rose.

The CDR3 has 15 residues. Germline CDR1 reads MNHEY; CDR2 reads SVGAGI. V lost 8 bases, J lost 2 bases, and 5 bases stayed unmatched. As to this clone: Its antigen is unknown.

TCRdb's copy holds only in-frame clones and misses some; the assay was immunoSEQ multiplex PCR. The repertoire holds 130,000 or so clones, 75% to 95% seen once, with 4% to 4.5% in the top ten. The chain is built from TRBV6-5 and TRBJ2-1; 11 bases match TRBD2. The sequencing here drew on peripheral blood, taken 28 days after the second dose of the MenACWY control vaccine. This sequence originates from an adult who received the MenACWY meningococcal vaccine as a control. The CDR3 loop is CASHSSGGTYNEQFF. CDR3 sequence (DNA): TGTGCCAGCCACTCTAGCGGGGGGACCTACAATGAGCAGTTCTTC.